This T cell receptor beta chain was identified in a study of blood T cell repertoires in COVID-19. Study at large: Donors in the United States, Italy and Spain gave samples during acute or convalescent COVID-19. PBMCs, B-cell-depleted T cells, or T cells were the source of the cDNA or gDNA that made up the material.

Germline-derived CDR1 and CDR2 are SGHDN and FVKESK. This CDR3 is built from 15 residues. V shed 4 bases and J shed 0 bases, with 9 bases lying between them. The authors' processing: Scientists estimated how many nucleated cells there were by amplifying reference gene primers. Using immunoSEQ multiplex PCR, the repertoire was profiled, and TCRdb retains in-frame clones only, with some absent. V, J and clone size are taken as reported in that table, and D and trimming were inferred from the DNA itself. The sample lists 250,000 to 350,000 clones, more than 80% seen once, with 5.5% to 8% in the top ten. Patients of the Seattle cohort, enrolled during active infection, were followed longitudinally.

The receptor was isolated from a woman in her 50s with COVID-19, enrolled during active disease. The chain links TRBV14 to TRBJ2-2, with D possibly matching TRBD1 (5 bases). Material: peripheral blood. The CDR3 coding sequence is TGTGCCAGCAGCCCCCAGGGCTCGAACACCGGGGAGCTGTTTTTT. It codes for CASSPQGSNTGELFF.